This T cell receptor beta chain was retrieved from a study of PD-L1 blockade in urothelial cancer. Germline CDR1 is LGHNA and CDR2 is YSLEER. V gave up 0 bases and J gave up 5 bases; unmatched junction bases: 1. The CDR3 totals 15 residues. Regarding time point: peripheral blood 6 weeks after treatment start. Generated by immunoSEQ multiplex PCR, the TCRdb table keeps only in-frame clones and is missing some. The sample lists around 33,000 clones, 89% occurring once. The chain combines TRBV4-3 with TRBJ2-1, with 10 bases that match TRBD1. This TCR was recovered from a man at least 80 years old with urothelial cancer. This material consisted of PBMCs, taken around atezolizumab (anti-PD-L1) treatment. The CDR3 DNA reads TGCGCCAGCAGCCAAGAAGGGACAGGGGACAATGAGCAGTTCTTC. Translating it yields CASSQEGTGDNEQFF.